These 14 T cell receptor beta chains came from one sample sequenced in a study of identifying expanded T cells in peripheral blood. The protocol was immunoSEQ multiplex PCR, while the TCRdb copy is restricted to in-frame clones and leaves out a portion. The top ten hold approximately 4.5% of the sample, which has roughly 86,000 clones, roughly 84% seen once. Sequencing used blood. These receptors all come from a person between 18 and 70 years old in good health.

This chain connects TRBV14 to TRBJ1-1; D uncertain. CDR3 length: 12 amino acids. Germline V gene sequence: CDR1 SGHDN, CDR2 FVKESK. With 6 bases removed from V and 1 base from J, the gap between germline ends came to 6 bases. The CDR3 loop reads CASSFQNTEAFF. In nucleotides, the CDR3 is TGTGCCAGCAGTTTCCAGAACACTGAAGCTTTCTTT.

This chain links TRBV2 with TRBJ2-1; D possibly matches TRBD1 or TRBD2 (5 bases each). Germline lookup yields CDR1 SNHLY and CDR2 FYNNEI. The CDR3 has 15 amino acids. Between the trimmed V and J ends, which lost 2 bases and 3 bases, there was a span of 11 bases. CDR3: CASSERQGRYNEQFF. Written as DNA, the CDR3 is TGTGCCAGCAGTGAACGCCAGGGACGCTACAATGAGCAGTTCTTC.

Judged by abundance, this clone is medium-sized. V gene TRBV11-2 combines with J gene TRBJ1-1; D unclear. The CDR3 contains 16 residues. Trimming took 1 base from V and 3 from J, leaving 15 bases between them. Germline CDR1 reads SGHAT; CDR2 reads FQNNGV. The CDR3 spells CASSLVRGGMDTEAFF. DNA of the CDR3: TGTGCCAGCAGCTTAGTTCGCGGAGGGATGGACACTGAAGCTTTCTTT.

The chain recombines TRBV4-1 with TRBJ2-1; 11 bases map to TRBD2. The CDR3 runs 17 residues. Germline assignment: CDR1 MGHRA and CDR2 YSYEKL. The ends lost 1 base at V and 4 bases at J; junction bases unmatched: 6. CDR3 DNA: TGCGCCAGCAGCCAAGCCAGGACTAGCGGGCGGTACAATGAGCAGTTCTTC. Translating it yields CASSQARTSGRYNEQFF.

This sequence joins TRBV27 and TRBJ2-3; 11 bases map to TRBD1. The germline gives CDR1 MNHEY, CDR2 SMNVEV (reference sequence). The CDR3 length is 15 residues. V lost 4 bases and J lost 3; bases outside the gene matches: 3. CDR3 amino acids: CASSWGTGGTDTQYF. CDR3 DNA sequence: TGTGCCAGCAGTTGGGGGACAGGGGGAACAGATACGCAGTATTTT.

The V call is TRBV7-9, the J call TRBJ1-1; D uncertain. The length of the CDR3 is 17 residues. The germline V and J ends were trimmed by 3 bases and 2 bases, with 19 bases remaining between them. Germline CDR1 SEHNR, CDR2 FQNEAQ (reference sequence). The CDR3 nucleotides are TGTGCCAGCAGCTTCCGGAACACTACACTTCCTAACACTGAAGCTTTCTTT. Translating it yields CASSFRNTTLPNTEAFF.

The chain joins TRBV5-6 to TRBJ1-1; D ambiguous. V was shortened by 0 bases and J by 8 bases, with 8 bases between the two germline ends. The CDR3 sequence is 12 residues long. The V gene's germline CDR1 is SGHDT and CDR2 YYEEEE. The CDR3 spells CASSLGSGEAFF. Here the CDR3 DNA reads TGTGCCAGCAGCTTGGGTTCTGGGGAAGCTTTCTTT.

For the CDR3, the DNA is TGCGCCAGCAGCCAAGGTATGGGTCAGCCCCAGCATTTT. Protein sequence: CASSQGMGQPQHF. The chain uses TRBV4-1 and TRBJ1-5; D call uncertain. The CDR3 sequence is 13 residues long. Deletions cut 1 base from V and 6 bases from J, with 7 bases between. Germline CDR1 and CDR2: MGHRA and YSYEKL.

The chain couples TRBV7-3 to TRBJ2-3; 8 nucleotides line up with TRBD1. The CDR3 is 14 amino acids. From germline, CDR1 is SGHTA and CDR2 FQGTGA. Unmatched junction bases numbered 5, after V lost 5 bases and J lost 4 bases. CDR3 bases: TGTGCCAGCAGCCCAGGGGGCGCAGCAGATACGCAGTATTTT. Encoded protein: CASSPGGAADTQYF.

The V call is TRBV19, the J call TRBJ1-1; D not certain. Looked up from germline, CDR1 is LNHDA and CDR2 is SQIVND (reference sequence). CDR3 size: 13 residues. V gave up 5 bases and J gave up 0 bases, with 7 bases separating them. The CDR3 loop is CASSQTMNTEAFF. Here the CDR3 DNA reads TGTGCCAGTAGTCAGACCATGAACACTGAAGCTTTCTTT.

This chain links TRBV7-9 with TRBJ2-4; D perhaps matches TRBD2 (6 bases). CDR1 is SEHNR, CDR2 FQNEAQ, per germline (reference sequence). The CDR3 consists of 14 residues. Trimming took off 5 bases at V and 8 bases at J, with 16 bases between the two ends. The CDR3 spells CASSPGGGSDIQYF. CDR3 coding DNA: TGTGCCAGCAGCCCCGGCGGAGGGTCGGACATTCAGTACTTC. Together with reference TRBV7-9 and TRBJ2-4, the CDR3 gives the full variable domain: DTGVSQNPRHKITKRGQNVTFRCDPISEHNRLYWYRQTLGQGPEFLTYFQNEAQLEKSRLLSDRFSAERPKGSFSTLEIQRTEQGDSAMYLCASSPGGGSDIQYFGAGTRLSVL.

The CDR3 nucleotides read TGTGCCAGCTCACTAAGAACAGGGGGGTCAGATACGCAGTATTTT. This sequence encodes CASSLRTGGSDTQYF. The chain is built from TRBV18 and TRBJ2-3; 8 bases line up with TRBD1. V shed 4 bases and J 4 bases; nucleotides not matched to a gene: 7. Germline V gene lookup returns CDR1 KGHSH and CDR2 LQKENI. CDR3 length: 15 residues.

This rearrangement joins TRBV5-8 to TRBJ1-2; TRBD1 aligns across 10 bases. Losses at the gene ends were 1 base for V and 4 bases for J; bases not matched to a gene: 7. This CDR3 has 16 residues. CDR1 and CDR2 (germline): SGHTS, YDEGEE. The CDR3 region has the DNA TGTGCCAGCAGCTTGTTTGGCCGGACAGGGGGCTATGGCTACACCTTC. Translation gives CASSLFGRTGGYGYTF.

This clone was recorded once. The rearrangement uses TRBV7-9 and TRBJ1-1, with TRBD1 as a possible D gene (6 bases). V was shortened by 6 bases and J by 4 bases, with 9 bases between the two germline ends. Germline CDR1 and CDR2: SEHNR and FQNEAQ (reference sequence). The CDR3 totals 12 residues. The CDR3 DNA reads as TGTGCCAGCAGGCAGGGGCCCACTGAAGCTTTCTTT. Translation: CASRQGPTEAFF.